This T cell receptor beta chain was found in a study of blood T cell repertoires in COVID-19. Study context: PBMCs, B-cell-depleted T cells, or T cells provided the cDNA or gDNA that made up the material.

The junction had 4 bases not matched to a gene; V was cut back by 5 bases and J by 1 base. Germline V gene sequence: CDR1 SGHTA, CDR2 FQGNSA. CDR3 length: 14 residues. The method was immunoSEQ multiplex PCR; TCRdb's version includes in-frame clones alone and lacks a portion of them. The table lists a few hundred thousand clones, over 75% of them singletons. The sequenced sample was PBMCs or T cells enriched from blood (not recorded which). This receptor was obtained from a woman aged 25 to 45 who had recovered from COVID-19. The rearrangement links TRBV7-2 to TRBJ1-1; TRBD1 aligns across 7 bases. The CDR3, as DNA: TGTGCCAGCAGCCTAAGGGACAGGAACACTGAAGCTTTCTTT. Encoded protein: CASSLRDRNTEAFF. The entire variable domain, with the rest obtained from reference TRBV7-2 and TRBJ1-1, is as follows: GAGVSQSPSNKVTEKGKDVELRCDPISGHTALYWYRQSLGQGLEFLIYFQGNSAPDKSGLPSDRFSAERTGGSVSTLTIQRTQQEDSAVYLCASSLRDRNTEAFFGQGTRLTVV.